The T cell receptor beta chain under discussion was sequenced for a study of cytomegalovirus exposure and HLA in healthy donors. Study-wide results and limits: Roughly even sequencing depth across donors was the assumption behind the presence/absence analyses. Under in vitro conditions, a few CMV-associated chains were confirmed as specific for CMV antigens.

Trimming removed 7 bases at V and 0 bases at J, with 4 bases between. This CDR3 has 12 amino acids. Germline V lookup: CDR1 MDHEN, CDR2 SYDVKM. With 60 Vbeta and 13 Jbeta primers, the PCR was carried out. Some clones are missing from TCRdb's copy, which holds only in-frame ones; the method was immunoSEQ multiplex PCR. The table lists about 140,000 clones, nearly 90% of them singletons. Comments on this clone: Antigen specificity is unknown.

The sample comprised PBMCs. This TCR derives from a woman in her forties in good health and CMV-seronegative. V usage is TRBV28 and J usage is TRBJ1-5; D not certain. The CDR3 loop is CASISSNQPQHF. The CDR3 DNA is TGTGCCAGCATTAGTAGCAATCAGCCCCAGCATTTT.